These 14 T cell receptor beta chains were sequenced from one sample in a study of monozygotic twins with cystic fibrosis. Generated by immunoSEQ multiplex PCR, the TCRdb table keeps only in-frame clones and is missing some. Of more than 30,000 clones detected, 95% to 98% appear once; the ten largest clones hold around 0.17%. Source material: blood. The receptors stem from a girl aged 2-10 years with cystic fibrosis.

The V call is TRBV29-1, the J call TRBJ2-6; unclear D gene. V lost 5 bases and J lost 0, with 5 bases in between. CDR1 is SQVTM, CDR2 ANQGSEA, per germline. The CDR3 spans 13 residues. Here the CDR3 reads CSVLSSGANVLTF. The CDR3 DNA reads TGCAGCGTTCTCAGCTCTGGGGCCAACGTCCTGACTTTC.

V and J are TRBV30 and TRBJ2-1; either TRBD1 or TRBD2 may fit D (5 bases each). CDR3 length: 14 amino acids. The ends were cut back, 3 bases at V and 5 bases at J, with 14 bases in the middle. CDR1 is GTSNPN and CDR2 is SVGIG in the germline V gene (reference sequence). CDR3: CAWSQGGQHNEQFF. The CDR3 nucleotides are TGTGCCTGGAGCCAGGGCGGGCAGCACAATGAGCAGTTCTTC.

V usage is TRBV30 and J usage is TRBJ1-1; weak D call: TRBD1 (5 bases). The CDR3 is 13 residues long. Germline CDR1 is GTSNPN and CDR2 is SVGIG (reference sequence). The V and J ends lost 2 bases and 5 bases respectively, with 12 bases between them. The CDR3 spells CAWSWGGWTEAFF. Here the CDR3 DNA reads TGTGCCTGGAGTTGGGGGGGTTGGACTGAAGCTTTCTTT.

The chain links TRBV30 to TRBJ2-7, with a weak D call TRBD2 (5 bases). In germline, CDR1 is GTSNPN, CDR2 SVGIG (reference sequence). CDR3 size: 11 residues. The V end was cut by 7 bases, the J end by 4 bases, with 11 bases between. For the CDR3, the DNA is TGTGCCTCTCAGACGGGGTACGAGCAGTACTTC. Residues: CASQTGYEQYF.

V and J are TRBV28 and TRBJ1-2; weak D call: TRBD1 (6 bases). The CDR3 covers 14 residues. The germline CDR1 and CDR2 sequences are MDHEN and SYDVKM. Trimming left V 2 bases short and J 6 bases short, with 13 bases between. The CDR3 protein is CASSLGGQQNGYTF. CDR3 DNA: TGTGCCAGCAGTTTAGGCGGACAGCAGAATGGCTACACCTTC.

This chain's CDR3 is CASSKKLGGEDEQYF. The CDR3 region has the DNA TGTGCCAGCAGCAAAAAACTAGGGGGGGAGGACGAGCAGTACTTC. The V call is TRBV21-1, the J call TRBJ2-7; the table gives TRBD2 as D, unverified against the DNA. TRBV21-1 is designated a pseudogene. CDR3 length: 15 residues.

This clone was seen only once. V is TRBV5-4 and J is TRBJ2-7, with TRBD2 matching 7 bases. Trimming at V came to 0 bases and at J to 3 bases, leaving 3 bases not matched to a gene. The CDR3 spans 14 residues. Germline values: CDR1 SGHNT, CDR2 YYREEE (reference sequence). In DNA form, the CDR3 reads TGTGCCAGCAGCTTGGGCGGGGGAAACTACGAGCAGTACTTC. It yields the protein CASSLGGGNYEQYF.

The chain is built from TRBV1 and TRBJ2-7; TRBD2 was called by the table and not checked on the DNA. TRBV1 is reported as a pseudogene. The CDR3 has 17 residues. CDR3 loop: CTSSGPGREGLSIEQYF. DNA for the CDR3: TGCACCAGCAGCGGTCCAGGGCGGGAGGGTCTAAGCATCGAGCAGTACTTC.

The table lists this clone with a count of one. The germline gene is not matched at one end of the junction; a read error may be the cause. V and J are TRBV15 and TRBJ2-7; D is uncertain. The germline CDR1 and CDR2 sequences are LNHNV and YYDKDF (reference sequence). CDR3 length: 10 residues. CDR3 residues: CATSARPDGF. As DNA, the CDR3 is TGTGCCACCAGCGCTAGGCCGGATGGATTC.

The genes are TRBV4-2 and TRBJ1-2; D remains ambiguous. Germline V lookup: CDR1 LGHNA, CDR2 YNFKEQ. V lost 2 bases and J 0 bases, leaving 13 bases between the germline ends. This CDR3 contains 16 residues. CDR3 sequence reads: CASSQRRLGTNYGYTF. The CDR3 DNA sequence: TGTGCCAGCAGCCAAAGACGGCTGGGGACTAACTATGGCTACACCTTC.

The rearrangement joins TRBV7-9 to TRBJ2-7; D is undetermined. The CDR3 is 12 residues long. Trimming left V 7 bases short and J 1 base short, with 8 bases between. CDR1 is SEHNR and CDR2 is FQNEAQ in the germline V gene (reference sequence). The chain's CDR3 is CASMSGSYEQYF. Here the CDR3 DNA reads TGTGCCAGCATGTCCGGTTCCTACGAGCAGTACTTC.

The CDR3 region is CASSGLAGVGETQYF. The CDR3 region has the DNA TGTGCCAGCAGCGGGCTAGCGGGAGTTGGAGAGACCCAGTACTTC. The V and J genes are TRBV2 and TRBJ2-5; 10 bases agree with TRBD2. The V and J ends lost 6 bases and 4 bases, in that order; junction bases with no gene match: 8. CDR3 length: 15 residues. Germline V lookup: CDR1 SNHLY, CDR2 FYNNEI.

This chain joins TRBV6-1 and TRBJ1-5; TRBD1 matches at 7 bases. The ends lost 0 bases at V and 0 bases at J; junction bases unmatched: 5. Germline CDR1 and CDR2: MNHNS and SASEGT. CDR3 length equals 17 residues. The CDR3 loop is CASSEAGTDYSNQPQHF. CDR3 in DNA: TGTGCCAGCAGTGAAGCGGGGACAGACTATAGCAATCAGCCCCAGCATTTT.

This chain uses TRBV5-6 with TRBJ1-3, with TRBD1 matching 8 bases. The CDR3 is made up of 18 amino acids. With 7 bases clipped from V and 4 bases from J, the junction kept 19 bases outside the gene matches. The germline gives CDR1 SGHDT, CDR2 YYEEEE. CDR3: CASSARRARRTGGNTIYF. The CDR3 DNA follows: TGTGCCAGCTCAGCTCGCAGGGCTAGAAGGACAGGGGGAAACACCATATATTTT.